This TCR beta chain was retrieved from a study of technical replicates of blood from a few donors. Sequencing used immunoSEQ multiplex PCR; TCRdb keeps in-frame clones, though not all of them. The table has about 72,000 clones, 95% to 96% seen once. V lost 4 bases and J lost 2; bases outside the gene matches: 3. Germline CDR1 is SGHRS and CDR2 is YFSETQ. This CDR3 region has 16 residues. Sequenced input: T cells isolated from PBMCs. The sequence came from a human donor in good health. This sequence joins TRBV5-1 and TRBJ2-5; 15 bases fit TRBD2. CDR3 region: CASSRGLAGGQETQYF. The CDR3 nucleotides read TGCGCCAGCAGCCGAGGACTAGCGGGAGGGCAAGAGACCCAGTACTTC.